Listed below are T cell receptor beta chains from one sample, sequenced in a study of blood T cell repertoires in COVID-19. Method: immunoSEQ multiplex PCR; TCRdb's copy keeps in-frame clones and lacks some. This sample carries tens of thousands of clones, 80% to 85% of them seen once, and the ten largest clones take approximately 2.5%. Sequencing used peripheral blood. These receptors originate from a man older than 75 with active or convalescent COVID-19. CDR3s include the opening cysteine and the closing phenylalanine or tryptophan. A D gene is named only where the DNA matches it firmly. Some rows have no size entry. The others give once, few or many, or a class for an expanded clone.

v_call	d_call	clone_size	j_call	cdr3_aa	cdr3_nt
TRBV5-1	.	.	TRBJ1-4	CASSLALGGGEKLFF	TGCGCCAGCAGCTTGGCCCTTGGGGGAGGCGAAAAACTGTTTTTT
TRBV28	.	.	TRBJ2-7	CASSSTGLGTYEQYF	TGTGCCAGCAGTTCAACAGGGTTGGGGACCTACGAGCAGTACTTC
TRBV5-1	TRBD2	.	TRBJ2-7	CASSLAQRSGHPYEQYF	TGCGCCAGCAGCTTGGCCCAACGTAGCGGGCACCCCTACGAGCAGTACTTC
TRBV5-6	.	.	TRBJ1-3	CASSAGGRLGNTIYF	TGTGCCAGCAGCGCTGGGGGGAGGCTCGGAAACACCATATATTTT
TRBV3-1/TRBV3-2	.	.	TRBJ2-1	CASSQGAVSYNEQFF	TGTGCCAGCAGCCAAGGGGCAGTATCCTACAATGAGCAGTTCTTC
TRBV30	TRBD1	.	TRBJ1-4	CAWSRDRGDEKLFF	TGTGCCTGGAGTAGAGACAGGGGGGATGAAAAACTGTTTTTT
TRBV6-1	.	once	TRBJ2-7	CASSEFSTGSRYEQYF	TGTGCCAGCAGTGAATTTAGTACGGGTAGTAGATACGAGCAGTACTTC
TRBV30	.	.	TRBJ1-1	CAWTGMNTEAFF	TGTGCCTGGACAGGGATGAACACTGAAGCTTTCTTT
TRBV15	TRBD2	.	TRBJ2-3	CATSRTSGITDTQYF	TGTGCCACCAGCAGAACTAGCGGGATCACAGATACGCAGTATTTT
TRBV2	TRBD1	.	TRBJ1-2	CASRRQGGRDYGYTF	TGTGCCAGCAGGAGACAGGGAGGAAGGGACTATGGCTACACCTTC
TRBV15	.	.	TRBJ2-7	CATSSELAYEQYF	TGTGCCACCAGCAGCGAGCTGGCCTACGAGCAGTACTTC
TRBV10-1	TRBD1	.	TRBJ2-7	CASSETTGAGREQYF	TGCGCCAGCAGTGAGACGACAGGGGCCGGGCGGGAGCAGTACTTC
TRBV4-3	TRBD2	.	TRBJ2-1	CASSQRRASGRHNEQFF	TGCGCCAGCAGCCAGCGCCGGGCTAGCGGGAGGCACAATGAGCAGTTCTTC
TRBV4-3	.	.	TRBJ1-3	CASSQEGTGTGNTIYF	TGCGCCAGCAGCCAAGAGGGAACCGGGACTGGAAACACCATATATTTT
TRBV5-1	TRBD2	.	TRBJ2-7	CASSLGLAGAYEQYF	TGCGCCAGCAGCTTGGGTCTAGCGGGGGCCTACGAGCAGTACTTC
TRBV7-2	.	.	TRBJ1-2	CASSLPRGGAQGGYTF	TGTGCCAGCAGCTTACCTCGTGGAGGGGCTCAGGGTGGCTACACCTTC
TRBV4-2	.	.	TRBJ2-5	CASSQDLRQGKVETQYF	TGTGCCAGCAGCCAAGATCTAAGGCAGGGGAAGGTGGAGACCCAGTACTTC
TRBV11-2	TRBD2	.	TRBJ2-7	CASSFRLAGYEQYF	TGTGCCAGCAGCTTCCGACTAGCGGGGTACGAGCAGTACTTC
TRBV21-1	.	.	TRBJ1-1	CASSKGYYGGGRNITEAFF	TGTGCCAGCAGCAAAGGGTACTATGGGGGGGGAAGGAACATCACTGAAGCTTTCTTT
TRBV6-2/TRBV6-3	.	few	TRBJ2-2	CASSYLAGNTGELFF	TGTGCCAGCAGTTACCTAGCAGGAAACACCGGGGAGCTGTTTTTT
TRBV2	TRBD2	.	TRBJ2-1	CASGLAGVYNEQFF	TGTGCCAGCGGGCTAGCGGGAGTCTACAATGAGCAGTTCTTC
TRBV28	TRBD1	.	TRBJ2-3	CASRSDRDRRTDTQYF	TGTGCCAGCAGATCCGACCGGGACAGGCGCACAGATACGCAGTATTTT
TRBV28	.	once	TRBJ1-5	CASSPGTIGNQPQHF	TGTGCCAGCAGTCCCGGGACAATAGGAAATCAGCCCCAGCATTTT
TRBV20-1	.	.	TRBJ2-7	CSARDNYEQYF	TGCAGTGCTAGAGACAACTACGAGCAGTACTTC
TRBV19	.	.	TRBJ1-5	CASSIGFSNQPQHF	TGTGCCAGTAGTATCGGGTTTAGCAATCAGCCCCAGCATTTT
TRBV27	.	.	TRBJ2-3	CASSFRFLAGSTDTQYF	TGTGCCAGCAGTTTTCGGTTTTTGGCAGGGAGCACAGATACGCAGTATTTT
TRBV30	TRBD1	.	TRBJ1-1	CAWSYRGTEAFF	TGTGCCTGGAGCTACAGGGGTACTGAAGCTTTCTTT
TRBV18	.	.	TRBJ1-1	CASSSAGLNTEAFF	TGTGCCAGCTCATCGGCAGGGTTAAACACTGAAGCTTTCTTT
TRBV18	.	.	TRBJ1-5	CASSQGPNQPQHF	TGTGCCAGCTCGCAGGGCCCCAATCAGCCCCAGCATTTT
TRBV18	TRBD1	.	TRBJ1-6	CASSPDRVRNSPLHF	TGTGCCAGCTCACCAGACAGGGTACGCAATTCACCCCTCCACTTT
TRBV29-1	TRBD1	.	TRBJ2-7	CSVEVSSGGEQYF	TGCAGCGTTGAAGTTTCATCAGGGGGCGAGCAGTACTTC
TRBV25-1	.	.	TRBJ1-4	CASSESWGGEKLFF	TGTGCCAGCAGTGAATCCTGGGGGGGCGAAAAACTGTTTTTT
TRBV6-1	.	once	TRBJ2-3	CASSELGGGTGSTDTQYF	TGTGCCAGCAGTGAACTCGGGGGGGGGACAGGGAGCACAGATACGCAGTATTTT
TRBV5-8	.	.	TRBJ1-1	CASSPWRTSNTEAFF	TGTGCCAGCAGCCCCTGGAGAACGAGTAACACTGAAGCTTTCTTT
TRBV19	.	.	TRBJ2-1	CASMPVGGPWNEQFF	TGTGCCAGTATGCCGGTGGGGGGGCCTTGGAATGAGCAGTTCTTC
TRBV18	TRBD1	once	TRBJ1-2	CASSYGQGYGYTF	TGTGCCAGCTCATACGGACAGGGCTATGGCTACACCTTC
TRBV18	.	.	TRBJ2-1	CASSPLATVNEQFF	TGTGCCAGCTCACCACTAGCGACGGTTAATGAGCAGTTCTTC
TRBV3-1/TRBV3-2	TRBD1	.	TRBJ1-6	CASSQRQGDSPLHF	TGTGCCAGCAGCCAAAGGCAGGGGGACTCACCCCTCCACTTT
TRBV28	TRBD2	once	TRBJ2-1	CASSYAGTSQNEQFF	TGTGCCAGCAGTTATGCCGGGACTAGTCAAAATGAGCAGTTCTTC
TRBV5-6	.	.	TRBJ1-2	CASSRFGQLNYGYTF	TGTGCCAGCAGCCGATTCGGACAGCTTAACTATGGCTACACCTTC
TRBV7-2	.	few	TRBJ1-1	CASSLRANTEAFF	TGTGCCAGCAGCTTACGCGCGAACACTGAAGCTTTCTTT
TRBV29-1	TRBD1	once	TRBJ1-1	CSVEGQVNTEAFF	TGCAGCGTTGAGGGACAGGTTAACACTGAAGCTTTCTTT
TRBV7-2	.	.	TRBJ2-2	CASSPRVVGAGGELFF	TGTGCCAGCAGCCCAAGGGTTGTGGGGGCGGGCGGGGAGCTGTTTTTT
TRBV6-1	TRBD2	few	TRBJ2-5	CASSEDRGLAGDGETQYF	TGTGCCAGCAGTGAAGATCGGGGACTAGCGGGGGATGGGGAGACCCAGTACTTC
TRBV18	TRBD2	once	TRBJ2-5	CASSTSGSVETQYF	TGTGCCAGCTCGACTAGCGGGAGCGTGGAGACCCAGTACTTC
TRBV4-2	TRBD1	.	TRBJ1-6	CASSQDPTGGNSPLHF	TGTGCCAGCAGCCAAGACCCAACAGGGGGAAATTCACCCCTCCACTTT
TRBV6-2/TRBV6-3	TRBD2	few	TRBJ2-1	CASSLGLAGTNEQFF	TGTGCCAGCAGCTTGGGACTAGCGGGAACCAATGAGCAGTTCTTC
TRBV5-4	TRBD1	.	TRBJ1-2	CASSLGRQGAIEGYTF	TGTGCCAGCAGCTTAGGGAGACAGGGGGCGATTGAGGGCTACACCTTC
TRBV6-5	TRBD1	.	TRBJ2-3	CASISGQADTQYF	TGTGCCAGCATTTCGGGACAGGCAGATACGCAGTATTTT
TRBV7-2	TRBD1	once	TRBJ2-7	CASSSTRDSFSEQYF	TGTGCCAGCAGCTCCACCCGGGACAGCTTCTCCGAGCAGTACTTC
TRBV5-4	.	.	TRBJ2-7	CASSYGQSLGEQYF	TGTGCCAGCAGCTACGGACAGTCCCTAGGCGAGCAGTACTTC
TRBV5-1	.	.	TRBJ2-3	CASSLAARAGDTQYF	TGCGCCAGCAGCTTGGCCGCCAGGGCCGGCGATACGCAGTATTTT